This T cell receptor beta chain was obtained from a study of blood T cell repertoires in COVID-19. Across the study: The United States, Italy and Spain provided the acute and convalescent COVID-19 samples. T cells, B-cell-depleted T cells, or PBMCs provided the cDNA or gDNA that served as material.

The CDR3 spans 14 residues. Per the germline V gene, CDR1 is SNHLY and CDR2 is FYNNEI. With V trimmed by 6 bases and J by 3 bases, 8 bases remained unmatched. Original data processing: Amplified reference gene primers provided the basis for estimating nucleated cell counts. The table came from immunoSEQ multiplex PCR; TCRdb's copy has only in-frame clones and leaves some out. V and J calls and clone size follow that table, whereas D and trimming were derived from the DNA. The sample includes about 210,000 clones, approximately 90% of them seen just once. The material sequenced was peripheral blood. The rearrangement uses TRBV2 and TRBJ2-7; 7 bases map to TRBD1. This TCR was recovered from a woman aged 40 to 55 with acute or convalescent COVID-19. CDR3 protein: CASSKGGTDYEQYV. DNA for the CDR3: TGTGCCAGCAGCAAAGGTGGGACAGACTACGAGCAGTACGTC.